A single sample is the source of the 6 T cell receptor beta chains below, sequenced in a study of blood T cells in healthy people across ages. A sample-barcoded 5' primer and a J-beta primer mix were used in a second PCR of about 7 to 12 cycles. A single record per CDR3 protein comes from TCRdb applying MiXCR to the 5' RACE reads. This table has some 1.4 million distinct CDR3 sequences, 40% to 50% appearing once. The specimen sequenced was blood. All receptors derive from a woman aged 18 to 35 in good health.

The V call is TRBV10-1, the J call TRBJ2-1, with D maybe TRBD1 (5 bases). The germline gives CDR1 WNHNN, CDR2 SYGVQD (reference sequence). The CDR3 loop spans 17 amino acids. V was trimmed by 6 bases and J by 1 base, leaving 19 bases between them. Written as DNA, the CDR3 is TGCGCCAGCAGCGATACCCACAGGATCGGGTCCTACAATGAGCAGTTCTTC. As protein: CASSDTHRIGSYNEQFF.

This clonotype showed up just once. In DNA, the CDR3 is TGTGCCAGCAGTAAAATACGACTCAACAATGAGCAGTTCTTC. Its protein is CASSKIRLNNEQFF. The chain uses TRBV3-1 and TRBJ2-1; unclear D gene. The V gene lost 6 bases and the J gene lost 5 bases, with 14 bases spanning the gap. The CDR3 loop spans 14 amino acids. In germline, CDR1 is LGHDT, CDR2 YNNKEL (reference sequence).

With regard to this clonotype: A much larger clonotype is one base distant, so this may be a read error. The chain uses TRBV28 and TRBJ1-2; the D gene is possibly TRBD1 (6 bases). CDR3 length: 14 amino acids. V lost 5 bases, J lost 5 bases, and 15 bases lay in between. Germline V gene data show CDR1 as MDHEN and CDR2 as SYDVKM. For the CDR3, the DNA is TGTGCCAGCAGTCGGATCGCACAGGGTTATGGCTACACCTTC. Its translation is CASSRIAQGYGYTF.

There are a few counts of this clonotype. The CDR3 bases are TGTGCCAGCAGTGAAGCCAAGGGAAGGGAGGGCGGCTACACCTTC. Protein: CASSEAKGREGGYTF. This chain uses TRBV6-1 with TRBJ1-2; the D is unclear. Germline V CDR1 and CDR2: MNHNS, SASEGT. Trimming stripped 0 bases from V and 8 bases from J, with 16 bases between. CDR3 length: 15 amino acids.

Concerning this clonotype itself: At one end the junction does not follow the germline gene, possibly because of a read error. This chain links TRBV3-1 with TRBJ2-1; 8 nucleotides agree with TRBD2. Germline assignment: CDR1 LGHDT and CDR2 YNNKEL (reference sequence). This CDR3 has 16 amino acids. Here the CDR3 reads CARSPFFSGNVDEQFF. The DNA of the CDR3 is TGTGCCCGCAGCCCCTTCTTTAGCGGGAATGTCGATGAGCAGTTCTTC.

V is TRBV11-2 and J is TRBJ2-1, with TRBD2 matching 7 bases. In germline, CDR1 is SGHAT, CDR2 FQNNGV. V was pared by 1 base and J by 10 bases, with 13 bases of the junction left unmatched. The CDR3 totals 16 residues. CDR3 protein: CASSLGEGSQFYEQFF. CDR3 DNA sequence: TGTGCCAGCAGCTTAGGGGAGGGGAGCCAATTCTACGAGCAGTTCTTC.